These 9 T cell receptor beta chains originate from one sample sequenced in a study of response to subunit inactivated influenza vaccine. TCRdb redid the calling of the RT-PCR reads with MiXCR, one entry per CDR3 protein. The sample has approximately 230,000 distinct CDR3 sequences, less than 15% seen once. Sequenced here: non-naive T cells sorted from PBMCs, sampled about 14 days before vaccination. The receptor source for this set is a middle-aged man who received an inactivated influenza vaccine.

The CDR3: CSARPGFSNQPQHF. The CDR3 nucleotides read TGCAGTGCTAGACCGGGATTTAGCAATCAGCCCCAGCATTTT. The chain uses TRBV20-1 and TRBJ1-5; D remains unclear. Trimming stripped 2 bases from V and 0 bases from J, with 8 bases between. Per the germline V gene, CDR1 is DFQATT and CDR2 is SNEGSKA (reference sequence). The CDR3 totals 14 residues.

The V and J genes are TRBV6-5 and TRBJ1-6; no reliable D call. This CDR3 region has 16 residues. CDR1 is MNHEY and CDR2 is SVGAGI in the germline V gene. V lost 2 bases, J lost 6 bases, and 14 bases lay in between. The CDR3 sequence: CASSYELTGGNSPLHF. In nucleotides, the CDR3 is TGTGCCAGCAGTTACGAACTCACCGGCGGTAATTCACCCCTCCACTTT.

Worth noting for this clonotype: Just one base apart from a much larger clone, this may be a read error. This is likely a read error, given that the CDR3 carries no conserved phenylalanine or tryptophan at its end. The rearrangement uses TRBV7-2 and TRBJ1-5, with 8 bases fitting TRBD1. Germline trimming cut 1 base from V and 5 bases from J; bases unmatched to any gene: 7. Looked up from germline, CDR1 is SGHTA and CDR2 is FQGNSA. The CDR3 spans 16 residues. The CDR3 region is CASSLEIGRGHQPQHL. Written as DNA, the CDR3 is TGTGCCAGCAGCTTAGAGATAGGCAGGGGGCATCAGCCCCAGCATCTT.

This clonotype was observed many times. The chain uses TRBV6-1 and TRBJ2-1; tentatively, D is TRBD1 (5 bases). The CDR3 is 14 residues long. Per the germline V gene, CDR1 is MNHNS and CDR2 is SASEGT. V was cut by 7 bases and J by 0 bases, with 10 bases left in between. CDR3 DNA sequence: TGTGCCAGCACCCCGCAGGGCTCCTACAATGAGCAGTTCTTC. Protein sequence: CASTPQGSYNEQFF.

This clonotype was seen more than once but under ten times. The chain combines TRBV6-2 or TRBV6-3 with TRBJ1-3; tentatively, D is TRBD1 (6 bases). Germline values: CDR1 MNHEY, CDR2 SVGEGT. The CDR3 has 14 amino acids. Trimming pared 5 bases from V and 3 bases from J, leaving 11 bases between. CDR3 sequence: CASSTRDNGNTIYF. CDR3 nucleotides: TGTGCCAGCAGTACTCGGGACAATGGAAACACCATATATTTT.

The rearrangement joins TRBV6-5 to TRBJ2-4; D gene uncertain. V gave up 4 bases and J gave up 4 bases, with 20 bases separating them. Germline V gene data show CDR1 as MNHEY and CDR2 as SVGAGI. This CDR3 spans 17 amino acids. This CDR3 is CASSSSLSPGGKNIQYF. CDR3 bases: TGTGCCAGCAGTTCTTCCCTTAGCCCCGGTGGGAAAAACATTCAGTACTTC.

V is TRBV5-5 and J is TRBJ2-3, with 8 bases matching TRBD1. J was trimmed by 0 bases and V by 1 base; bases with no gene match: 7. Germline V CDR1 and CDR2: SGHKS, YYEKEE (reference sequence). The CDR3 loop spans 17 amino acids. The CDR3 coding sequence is TGTGCCAGCAGCTTGCCCCGGACAGGGCTGAGCACAGATACGCAGTATTTT. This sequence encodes CASSLPRTGLSTDTQYF.

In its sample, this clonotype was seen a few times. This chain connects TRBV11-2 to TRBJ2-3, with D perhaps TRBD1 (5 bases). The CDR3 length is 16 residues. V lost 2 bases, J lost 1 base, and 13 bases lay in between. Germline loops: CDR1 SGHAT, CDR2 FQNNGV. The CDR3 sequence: CASSLSVATGTDTQYF. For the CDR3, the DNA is TGTGCCAGCAGCTTATCGGTTGCGACAGGCACAGATACGCAGTATTTT.

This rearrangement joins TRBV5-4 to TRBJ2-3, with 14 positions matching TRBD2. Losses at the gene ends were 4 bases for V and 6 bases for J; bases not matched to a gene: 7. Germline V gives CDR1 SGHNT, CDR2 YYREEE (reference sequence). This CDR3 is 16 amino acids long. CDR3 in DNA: TGTGCCAGCAGCGTGACTAGCGGGAGGGCCTACGATACGCAGTATTTT. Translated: CASSVTSGRAYDTQYF.